The 12 T cell receptor beta chains presented below share a single source sample, sequenced in a study of blood T cells in healthy people across ages. The second PCR ran 7 to 11 cycles with a sample-barcoded 5' primer and J-beta primers. MiXCR was run by TCRdb on the 5' RACE reads, yielding one entry per CDR3 protein. The sample yields about 690,000 distinct CDR3 sequences, 40% to 45% seen once. The material sequenced was blood. These receptors were obtained from a man aged 80 or over in good health.

In regard to this clonotype: A much larger clone differs from this one at a single base, so this may be a read error. The V gene is TRBV12-3 or TRBV12-4, the J gene TRBJ2-5; 11 positions agree with TRBD1. The CDR3 runs 15 residues. CDR3 sequence (DNA): TGTACCAGCAGACGGACAGGGGGCTGGATGGAGACCCAGTACTTC. Its protein product is CTSRRTGGWMETQYF.

This clonotype was counted a few times. This chain connects TRBV4-1 to TRBJ2-3, with unresolved D. This CDR3 contains 15 residues. Deletions cut 0 bases from V and 1 base from J, with 8 bases between. Germline CDR1 MGHRA, CDR2 YSYEKL. Written as DNA, the CDR3 is TGCGCCAGCAGCCAAGATGGGCACGGCACAGATACGCAGTATTTT. Its protein is CASSQDGHGTDTQYF.

This clonotype was recorded a few times. The chain combines TRBV4-2 with TRBJ2-7; maybe TRBD2 (6 bases). The CDR3 sequence is 15 residues long. Trimming cost V 1 base and J 4 bases, with 14 bases left between them. From germline, CDR1 is LGHNA and CDR2 YNFKEQ. CDR3 sequence reads: CASSQVGGWEYEQYF. The CDR3 DNA reads as TGTGCCAGCAGCCAAGTTGGAGGGTGGGAATACGAGCAGTACTTC.

This clonotype has only a few counts. The rearrangement uses TRBV12-3 or TRBV12-4 and TRBJ1-1; 8 nucleotides line up with TRBD1. CDR3 size: 15 residues. Trimming removed 8 bases from V and 4 bases from J; junction bases left unmatched: 12. In DNA, the CDR3 is TGTGCCAGCCGCAGAATCGACAGGGGCGGCACTGAAGCTTTCTTT. Protein: CASRRIDRGGTEAFF.

This clonotype was recorded a few times. The V and J genes are TRBV24-1 and TRBJ2-3, with 9 nucleotides matching TRBD1. Germline-derived CDR1 and CDR2 are KGHDR and SFDVKD. The CDR3 totals 19 residues. V shed 4 bases, J shed 0 bases, and the junction held 13 bases outside the gene matches. The CDR3 is CATSDTRPGQGGSTDTQYF. In DNA form, the CDR3 reads TGTGCCACCAGTGACACTAGGCCGGGACAGGGAGGAAGCACAGATACGCAGTATTTT.

This clonotype was detected only a few times. A much bigger clone sits one base away, suggesting this may be a read error. The CDR3 region is CSARGTGSYEQYF. The CDR3 DNA is TGCAGTGCTAGAGGGACAGGCTCCTACGAGCAGTACTTC. The rearrangement joins TRBV20-1 to TRBJ2-7; TRBD1 matches 7 bases. The CDR3 loop spans 13 amino acids. With 1 base clipped from V and 0 bases from J, the junction kept 0 bases outside the gene matches. The germline CDR1 and CDR2 sequences are DFQATT and SNEGSKA (reference sequence).

The chain recombines TRBV7-3 with TRBJ1-1, with unresolved D. Germline V lookup: CDR1 SGHTA, CDR2 FQGTGA. Deletions cut 0 bases from V and 1 base from J, with 9 bases between. The length of the CDR3 is 15 residues. The CDR3 is CASSLTSGKNTEAFF. For the CDR3, the DNA is TGTGCCAGCAGCTTAACGTCGGGGAAGAACACTGAAGCTTTCTTT.

The rearrangement links TRBV6-6 to TRBJ2-7; possibly TRBD1 for D (5 bases). Trimming stripped 2 bases from V and 2 bases from J, with 13 bases between. The length of the CDR3 is 15 residues. Per germline, CDR1 MNHNY and CDR2 SVGAGI (reference sequence). DNA of the CDR3: TGTGCCAGCAGTTACCTCCGGACAACCGCCTACGAGCAGTACTTC. Protein: CASSYLRTTAYEQYF.

This clonotype was detected a few times. The V and J genes are TRBV5-1 and TRBJ2-3, with 8 bases identical to TRBD2. Germline CDR1 is SGHRS and CDR2 is YFSETQ. Trimming removed 4 bases from V and 0 bases from J; junction bases left unmatched: 7. This CDR3 has 16 amino acids. The CDR3 sequence is CASSLLAETSTDTQYF. The CDR3 nucleotides read TGCGCCAGCAGCCTACTAGCGGAAACTAGCACAGATACGCAGTATTTT.

V gene TRBV13 combines with J gene TRBJ2-5, with 7 bases fitting TRBD2. The J call may be wrong; the DNA end is better matched by TRBJ2-7. The length of the CDR3 is 15 residues. Germline V lookup: CDR1 PRHDT, CDR2 FYEKMQ (reference sequence). This CDR3 reads CASSLGPSGVYEQYF. CDR3 nucleotide sequence: TGTGCCAGCAGCTTAGGCCCCAGCGGGGTTTACGAGCAGTACTTC.

The chain is built from TRBV12-3 or TRBV12-4 and TRBJ2-1, with 8 bases fitting TRBD2. The CDR3 covers 16 residues. Trimming at V came to 3 bases and at J to 6 bases, leaving 10 bases not matched to a gene. CDR3 residues: CASSFGLAGLSNEQFF. The DNA for the CDR3 is TGTGCCAGCAGTTTTGGACTAGCCGGGCTGAGCAATGAGCAGTTCTTC.

The chain carries TRBV7-8 and TRBJ1-1; no clear D. The CDR3 sequence is 15 residues long. Germline CDR1 is SGHVS and CDR2 is FQNEAQ. The V gene lost 0 bases and the J gene lost 6 bases, with 14 bases spanning the gap. As DNA, the CDR3 is TGTGCCAGCAGCTTAGCGAGTCGGGAGTCCGCTGAAGCTTTCTTT. It translates to CASSLASRESAEAFF.